This T cell receptor (beta chain) was sequenced during a study of T-cell reconstitution after alpha-beta-depleted transplantation in children. This clonotype was found many times. TCRbeta library construction was performed incorporating unique molecular identifiers. TCRdb redid the calling of the PCR reads with MiXCR, one entry per CDR3 protein. The sample has about 360,000 distinct CDR3 sequences, 13% seen once. The V gene lost 3 bases and the J gene lost 5 bases, with 10 bases spanning the gap. The CDR3 is 14 amino acids. The chain employs TRBV12-3 or TRBV12-4 and TRBJ1-4; unclear D gene. This specimen consisted of PBMCs, obtained from the stem cell graft. This clonotype was sampled from a human donor who donated a stem cell graft to a child with Fanconi anemia. CDR3 nucleotide sequence: TGTGCCAGCAGTTTCACGGGGATAAATGAAAAACTGTTTTTT. Protein sequence: CASSFTGINEKLFF.